This TCR beta chain stems from a study of cytomegalovirus exposure and HLA in healthy donors. Study observations and caveats: Later analysis demonstrated an association between a missense DCLRE1C variant and TCR beta V- and J-gene trimming.

As concerns this clone: The antigen remains undetermined.

The CDR3 is made up of 12 amino acids. The germline V and J ends were trimmed by 3 bases and 4 bases, with 6 bases remaining between them. Germline CDR1 MDHEN, CDR2 SYDVKM. PCR was performed using 60 Vbeta and 13 Jbeta primers. Profiled with immunoSEQ multiplex PCR; TCRdb holds only in-frame clones, not every one. Found here are about 150,000 clones, around 60% of them singletons; the top ten hold 7% to 8.5%. V is TRBV28 and J is TRBJ1-1; no reliable D call. The sequence was collected from a woman aged 60-75 years in good health and CMV-seropositive. Sequencing used PBMCs. CDR3 region: CASSLGSTEAFF. In nucleotides, the CDR3 is TGTGCCAGCAGTTTGGGCTCCACTGAAGCTTTCTTT.